This passage covers 6 T cell receptor beta chains from one sample sequenced in a study of blood T cells in healthy people across ages. With a J-beta primer mix and a sample-barcoded 5' primer, a second PCR ran 7 to 11 cycles. MiXCR was run by TCRdb on the 5' RACE reads, yielding one entry per CDR3 protein. The sample carries 1.5 million to 2 million distinct CDR3 sequences, about two fifths recorded once. Sequenced material: blood. These receptors came from a human donor in good health.

Only a few counts were recorded for this clonotype. The gene calls are TRBV24-1 and TRBJ2-1; D unclear. V dropped 4 bases and J dropped 10 bases, with 10 bases sitting between them. The germline V gene has CDR1 KGHDR and CDR2 SFDVKD. The CDR3 loop spans 12 amino acids. The CDR3 sequence is CATSDPLGEQFF. CDR3 nucleotides: TGTGCCACCAGTGACCCCTTGGGGGAGCAGTTCTTC.

V usage is TRBV7-7 and J usage is TRBJ2-2; D possibly corresponds to TRBD2 (5 bases). V was trimmed by 5 bases and J by 5 bases, leaving 15 bases between them. CDR3 length: 15 residues. CDR1 is SSHAT and CDR2 is FNYEAQ in the germline V gene (reference sequence). The CDR3 sequence: CASSPKMSGTGELFF. CDR3 nucleotide sequence: TGTGCCAGCAGCCCCAAAATGTCGGGGACCGGGGAGCTGTTTTTT.

The chain combines TRBV20-1 with TRBJ2-7; D is possibly TRBD2 (6 bases). This CDR3 region has 13 residues. Germline assignment: CDR1 DFQATT and CDR2 SNEGSKA (reference sequence). The germline V and J ends were trimmed by 3 bases and 3 bases, with 12 bases remaining between them. The CDR3 here is CSARDGGCYEQYF. The CDR3 DNA follows: TGCAGTGCTAGGGATGGGGGGTGCTACGAGCAGTACTTC.

Of note for this clonotype: The junction differs from germline at one of its ends, possibly a read error. The chain combines TRBV7-9 with TRBJ2-2; 12 bases map to TRBD2. Germline loops: CDR1 SEHNR, CDR2 FQNEAQ (reference sequence). The CDR3 is made up of 18 amino acids. The CDR3 region is CASSPGTSGGPDTGERFF. CDR3 nucleotides: TGCGCCAGCAGCCCCGGTACTAGCGGGGGGCCGGACACCGGGGAGCGGTTTTTT.

This clonotype came up a few times. The rearrangement links TRBV20-1 to TRBJ1-5; D is possibly TRBD1 (6 bases). Germline values: CDR1 DFQATT, CDR2 SNEGSKA (reference sequence). CDR3 size: 15 residues. V lost 5 bases and J lost 3, with 17 bases in between. CDR3: CSASGGQLLNQPQHF. Written as DNA, the CDR3 is TGCAGTGCTTCGGGGGGCCAGCTCCTCAATCAGCCCCAGCATTTT.

The V call is TRBV2, the J call TRBJ2-5; the D gene could be TRBD1 or TRBD2 (6 bases each). The assigned J gene may be wrong: the sequence end matches TRBJ2-7 better. The germline V gene has CDR1 SNHLY and CDR2 FYNNEI. The length of the CDR3 is 16 residues. DNA for the CDR3: TGTGCCAGCACCCTAAGGGTGGGGGGCGCAGAGTACGAGCAGTACTTC. Translation gives CASTLRVGGAEYEQYF.